This T cell receptor beta chain was sequenced in a study of blood T cell repertoires in COVID-19. There are 14 residues in the CDR3. Germline V CDR1 and CDR2: DFQATT, SNEGSKA (reference sequence). V was shortened by 3 bases and J by 6 bases, with 18 bases between the two germline ends. Assay: immunoSEQ multiplex PCR; the TCRdb copy retains only in-frame clones and omits some. This sample has over 60,000 clones, with roughly 83% found just once. V and J are TRBV20-1 and TRBJ2-7; tentative D call: TRBD1 (5 bases). This clonotype was obtained from a man aged 50-59 years with COVID-19, enrolled during active disease. The source material was peripheral blood. The CDR3 protein is CSASLPWGRAEQYF. The CDR3 DNA is TGCAGTGCTAGTCTCCCATGGGGCAGGGCCGAGCAGTACTTC.